The clone carrying this T cell receptor (beta chain) was observed at least ten times. Its specificity is unknown. Graves' hyperthyroidism showing no ophthalmopathy progression within 18 months was considered stable. PBMCs were sourced from approximately 9 ml fresh peripheral blood. This specimen comes from a study of T cells in Graves' hyperthyroidism and ophthalmopathy. Study-wide findings and caveats: In blood, most of the thyroid clonotypes expanded above 0.001 were also present.

RNA transcripts were the template for amplifying TCR beta CDR3 regions. TCR CDR3 regions were first amplified by RT-PCR with HTBI primers. TCRdb fed the multiplex PCR reads into MiXCR, producing one record per CDR3 protein. The data show over 700,000 distinct CDR3 sequences, 35% seen once. With V trimmed by 5 bases and J by 0 bases, 6 bases remained unmatched. Germline assignment: CDR1 KGHDR and CDR2 SFDVKD. This CDR3 region has 16 residues. The sequenced sample was blood. This receptor was taken from a woman aged 40 to 49 with Graves' hyperthyroidism. The chain is built from TRBV24-1 and TRBJ1-3; the match to TRBD1 covers 7 bases. The CDR3 region is CATSAGGQTSGNTIYF. Here the CDR3 DNA reads TGTGCCACCAGTGCTGGGGGACAGACCTCTGGAAACACCATATATTTT.